These 19 T cell receptor beta chains originate from one sample sequenced in a study of blood T cell repertoires in COVID-19. The method was immunoSEQ multiplex PCR; TCRdb's version includes in-frame clones alone and lacks a portion of them. There are 100,000 or so clones in the sample; roughly 76% occur only once, and approximately 10% lies in the top ten. The material sequenced was peripheral blood. The receptors here all came from a woman in her seventies with acute or convalescent COVID-19.

V and J are TRBV10-2 and TRBJ2-1; D uncertain. V was trimmed by 0 bases and J by 6 bases, leaving 9 bases between them. CDR3 length: 14 residues. Germline V CDR1 and CDR2: WSHSY, SAAADI. DNA of the CDR3: TGCGCCAGCAGTGAGTCGAAGTCTAGCAATGAGCAGTTCTTC. Translation: CASSESKSSNEQFF.

The chain couples TRBV21-1 to TRBJ1-2; the D call in the table, TRBD1, was not verified against the DNA. TRBV21-1 is a documented pseudogene. CDR3 length: 12 amino acids. CDR3 region: CASSNLDRDYTF. CDR3 nucleotides: TGTGCCAGCAGCAACCTGGACAGGGATTACACCTTC.

The CDR3 nucleotides are TGTGCCAGCAGCTTAATGTCAGGCCGGGGGACCGGGGAGCTGTTTTTT. Protein: CASSLMSGRGTGELFF. This chain connects TRBV7-9 to TRBJ2-2; D might be TRBD2 (6 bases). CDR3 length: 16 amino acids. With 2 bases removed from V and 5 bases from J, the gap between germline ends came to 15 bases. Germline loops: CDR1 SEHNR, CDR2 FQNEAQ (reference sequence).

The CDR3, as DNA: TGTGCCAGTAGTCCATCCAGGGGGCTCGGGGAGCAGTACTTC. Translation gives CASSPSRGLGEQYF. The rearrangement joins TRBV19 to TRBJ2-7; 8 positions agree with TRBD1. Trimming took 5 bases from V and 7 from J; bases not matched to a gene: 10. There are 14 residues in the CDR3. Germline CDR1 and CDR2: LNHDA and SQIVND (reference sequence).

V usage is TRBV7-6 and J usage is TRBJ2-7; possibly TRBD1 for D (5 bases). The CDR3 has 13 amino acids. Germline CDR1 reads SGHVS; CDR2 reads FNYEAQ. Trimming shortened V by 3 bases and J by 7 bases, and 13 bases separated the two germline ends. The CDR3 DNA reads TGTGCCAGCAGCTTCGGGTCCCCAGGGGAGCAGTACTTC. Amino acid sequence: CASSFGSPGEQYF.

This clone has only a few counts. This sequence joins TRBV30 and TRBJ1-6; no clear D. The V end was cut by 4 bases, the J end by 9 bases, with 13 bases between. This CDR3 is 13 amino acids long. Germline CDR1 and CDR2: GTSNPN and SVGIG (reference sequence). CDR3 in DNA: TGTGCCTGGAACCCTAACGTCCGTTCACCCCTCCACTTT. It specifies CAWNPNVRSPLHF.

This clone was seen more than once but under ten times. This chain joins TRBV11-2 and TRBJ2-3; 11 nucleotides match TRBD2. CDR1 SGHAT and CDR2 FQNNGV come from the germline V gene. The CDR3 is 16 amino acids. Trimming at V came to 6 bases and at J to 1 base, leaving 6 bases not matched to a gene. The DNA of the CDR3 is TGTGCCAGCAGTTTAATAGCGGGAGGGGGCACAGATACGCAGTATTTT. It specifies CASSLIAGGGTDTQYF. The entire variable domain, with the rest obtained from reference TRBV11-2 and TRBJ2-3, is as follows: EAGVAQSPRYKIIEKRQSVAFWCNPISGHATLYWYQQILGQGPKLLIQFQNNGVVDDSQLPKDRFSAERLKGVDSTLKIQPAKLEDSAVYLCASSLIAGGGTDTQYFGPGTRLTVL.

V usage is TRBV6-5 and J usage is TRBJ1-6; 8 bases are a match to TRBD1. CDR3 length: 15 residues. V gave up 6 bases and J gave up 7 bases; unmatched junction bases: 8. Germline V lookup: CDR1 MNHEY, CDR2 SVGAGI. This CDR3 is CASRNARGPNSPLHF. For the CDR3, the DNA is TGTGCCAGCAGAAACGCCAGGGGGCCCAATTCACCCCTCCACTTT.

This sequence joins TRBV6-5 and TRBJ1-2, with 8 bases fitting TRBD1. Trimming cost V 6 bases and J 6 bases; bases outside gene matches: 6. Germline-derived CDR1 and CDR2 are MNHEY and SVGAGI. The CDR3 consists of 13 residues. The CDR3 nucleotides read TGTGCCAGCAGGGACAGGGTAGGGGATGGCTACACCTTC. Translating gives CASRDRVGDGYTF.

V is TRBV4-3 and J is TRBJ2-3; a weak D match, TRBD1 (5 bases). CDR3 length equals 13 residues. The V gene's germline CDR1 is LGHNA and CDR2 YSLEER. V was shortened by 6 bases and J by 0 bases, with 7 bases between the two germline ends. The CDR3 loop is CASRDISTDTQYF. For the CDR3, the DNA is TGCGCCAGCAGGGACATCAGCACAGATACGCAGTATTTT.

The chain has TRBV5-1 and TRBJ2-3, with D possibly matching TRBD2 (6 bases). Germline CDR1 SGHRS, CDR2 YFSETQ. The CDR3 has 16 amino acids. Trimming cost V 2 bases and J 0 bases, with 13 bases left between them. The DNA for the CDR3 is TGCGCCAGCAGCTTCGACGGCGGGACCAGCACAGATACGCAGTATTTT. Residues: CASSFDGGTSTDTQYF.

This chain connects TRBV6-5 to TRBJ2-7, with 9 bases lining up with TRBD1. CDR1 is MNHEY, CDR2 SVGAGI, per germline. V was pared by 5 bases and J by 6 bases, with 8 bases of the junction left unmatched. The length of the CDR3 is 14 residues. The CDR3 nucleotides read TGTGCCAGCAGTCCTGGGACAGGGTTACGCGAGCAGTACTTC. It translates to CASSPGTGLREQYF.

This clone was seen more than once but under ten times. The V gene is TRBV9, the J gene TRBJ2-5, with TRBD2 as a possible D gene (5 bases). The ends were cut back, 0 bases at V and 5 bases at J, with 5 bases in the middle. Germline V lookup: CDR1 SGDLS, CDR2 YYNGEE. The CDR3 is 12 amino acids. The CDR3 loop reads CASSVGEETQYF. DNA for the CDR3: TGTGCCAGCAGCGTAGGGGAGGAGACCCAGTACTTC. The full variable domain, in which reference TRBV9 and TRBJ2-5 provide the parts outside the CDR3, is DSGVTQTPKHLITATGQRVTLRCSPRSGDLSVYWYQQSLDQGLQFLIQYYNGEERAKGNILERFSAQQFPDLHSELNLSSLELGDSALYFCASSVGEETQYFGPGTRLLVL.

The rearrangement joins TRBV13 to TRBJ2-1; 10 bases line up with TRBD2. CDR3 length: 14 amino acids. The trim removed 10 bases at V and 3 bases at J, leaving 6 bases unmatched. Per the germline V gene, CDR1 is PRHDT and CDR2 is FYEKMQ (reference sequence). The CDR3 here is CATMTSGLYNEQFF. The CDR3 bases are TGTGCCACGATGACTAGCGGGCTCTACAATGAGCAGTTCTTC.

This chain links TRBV6-1 with TRBJ2-2; maybe TRBD2 (5 bases). Trimming removed 2 bases from V and 8 bases from J, with 21 bases in between. Per the germline V gene, CDR1 is MNHNS and CDR2 is SASEGT. The CDR3 contains 17 residues. CDR3 DNA sequence: TGTGCCAGCAGTGAAACGAGTTGGGCTAGCTGGGCGGGGGAGCTGTTTTTT. This translates into CASSETSWASWAGELFF.

This clone showed up just once. V usage is TRBV7-2 and J usage is TRBJ1-2, with D maybe TRBD1 (6 bases). This CDR3 spans 17 amino acids. Germline-derived CDR1 and CDR2 are SGHTA and FQGNSA. V was shortened by 0 bases and J by 0 bases, with 14 bases between the two germline ends. DNA for the CDR3: TGTGCCAGCAGCTTAGCTCCGATGGGGGCAGCTAACTATGGCTACACCTTC. Encoded protein: CASSLAPMGAANYGYTF.

The rearrangement links TRBV7-6 to TRBJ1-1; TRBD1 agrees at 8 bases. This CDR3 spans 15 amino acids. J gave up 3 bases and V 5 bases, and 8 bases lay outside the gene matches. Germline loops: CDR1 SGHVS, CDR2 FNYEAQ. CDR3 in amino acids: CASSDSTGDYTEAFF. CDR3 coding DNA: TGTGCCAGCAGCGATTCGACAGGGGACTACACTGAAGCTTTCTTT. The full variable domain, with the rest looked up from reference TRBV7-6 and TRBJ1-1, is GAGVSQSPRYKVTKRGQDVALRCDPISGHVSLYWYRQALGQGPEFLTYFNYEAQQDKSGLPNDRFSAERPEGSISTLTIQRTEQRDSAMYRCASSDSTGDYTEAFFGQGTRLTVV.

The chain is built from TRBV19 and TRBJ1-1; maybe TRBD1 (6 bases). The germline V and J ends were trimmed by 5 bases and 6 bases, with 10 bases remaining between them. The CDR3 is 12 residues long. Germline assignment: CDR1 LNHDA and CDR2 SQIVND (reference sequence). For the CDR3, the DNA is TGTGCCAGTAGTCTTCGGACAGCTGAAGCTTTCTTT. This codes for CASSLRTAEAFF. Looking up the rest from reference TRBV19 and TRBJ1-1 gives the full variable domain: DGGITQSPKYLFRKEGQNVTLSCEQNLNHDAMYWYRQDPGQGLRLIYYSQIVNDFQKGDIAEGYSVSREKKESFPLTVTSAQKNPTAFYLCASSLRTAEAFFGQGTRLTVV.

V and J are TRBV5-6 and TRBJ2-1, with D tentatively TRBD2 (5 bases). Germline V CDR1 and CDR2: SGHDT, YYEEEE. V was cut by 6 bases and J by 3 bases, with 10 bases left in between. This CDR3 has 13 residues. CDR3 sequence (DNA): TGTGCCAGCACGTCAAGCGGCTACAATGAGCAGTTCTTC. It specifies CASTSSGYNEQFF.